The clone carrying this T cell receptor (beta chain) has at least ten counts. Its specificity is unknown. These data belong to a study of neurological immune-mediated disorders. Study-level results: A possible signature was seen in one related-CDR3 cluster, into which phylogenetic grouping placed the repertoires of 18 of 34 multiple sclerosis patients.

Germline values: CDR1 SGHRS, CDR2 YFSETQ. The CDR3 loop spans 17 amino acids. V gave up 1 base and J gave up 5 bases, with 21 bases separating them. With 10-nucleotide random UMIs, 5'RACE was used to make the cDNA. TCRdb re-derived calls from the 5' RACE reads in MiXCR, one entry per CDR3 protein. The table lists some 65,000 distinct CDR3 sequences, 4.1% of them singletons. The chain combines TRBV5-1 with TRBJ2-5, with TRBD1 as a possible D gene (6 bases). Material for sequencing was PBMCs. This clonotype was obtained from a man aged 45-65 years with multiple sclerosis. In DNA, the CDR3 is TGCGCCAGCAGCTTGCACAGGGACACCATCGAAGGGGAGACCCAGTACTTC. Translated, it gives CASSLHRDTIEGETQYF. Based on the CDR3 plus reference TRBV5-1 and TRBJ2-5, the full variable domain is KAGVTQTPRYLIKTRGQQVTLSCSPISGHRSVSWYQQTPGQGLQFLFEYFSETQRNKGNFPGRFSGRQFSNSRSEMNVSTLELGDSALYLCASSLHRDTIEGETQYFGPGTRLLVL.